These 21 T cell receptor beta chains were sequenced from one sample in a study of cytomegalovirus exposure and HLA in healthy donors. TCRdb keeps only in-frame clones here, not all; method: immunoSEQ multiplex PCR. The sample comprises 55,000 to 70,000 clones, 91% of which are singletons, and roughly 3.1% rests with the top ten. The sample was PBMCs. The receptors originated from a man younger than 30 in good health and CMV-seronegative.

CDR3 sequence (DNA): TGTGCCAGCAGGTCAACAGATACGCAGTATTTT. Its translation is CASRSTDTQYF. This chain uses TRBV28 with TRBJ2-3; D not resolved. The CDR3 is made up of 11 amino acids. Trimming removed 6 bases at V and 3 bases at J, with 4 bases between. Looked up from germline, CDR1 is MDHEN and CDR2 is SYDVKM.

V and J are TRBV11-2 and TRBJ1-1; D possibly corresponds to TRBD1 (6 bases). The germline gives CDR1 SGHAT, CDR2 FQNNGV. CDR3 length: 12 amino acids. V dropped 5 bases and J dropped 8 bases, with 12 bases sitting between them. Here the CDR3 DNA reads TGTGCCAGCAGCCAGGGGACCTGGGAAGCTTTCTTT. It yields the protein CASSQGTWEAFF.

This rearrangement joins TRBV14 to TRBJ2-7; tentative D call: TRBD2 (6 bases). The CDR3 contains 14 residues. Germline lookup yields CDR1 SGHDN and CDR2 FVKESK. With 4 bases removed from V and 2 bases from J, the gap between germline ends came to 12 bases. The CDR3 DNA is TGTGCCAGCAGCCCTCCCGGGAGACCCTACGAGCAGTACTTC. It is translated as CASSPPGRPYEQYF.

V is TRBV27 and J is TRBJ2-7; 12 nucleotides line up with TRBD2. V shed 4 bases and J 3 bases; nucleotides not matched to a gene: 13. The CDR3 extends over 18 amino acids. CDR1 MNHEY and CDR2 SMNVEV come from the germline V gene (reference sequence). In DNA form, the CDR3 reads TGTGCCAGCAGTTCACCGACTAGCGGGAGTTTAATAGGCTACGAGCAGTACTTC. Its translation is CASSSPTSGSLIGYEQYF.

Only a few counts were recorded for this clone. The V and J genes are TRBV7-2 and TRBJ1-2; D not certain. The V gene's germline CDR1 is SGHTA and CDR2 FQGNSA. Deletions cut 4 bases from V and 4 bases from J, with 7 bases between. The CDR3 contains 12 residues. CDR3: CASSSSGYGYTF. The DNA for the CDR3 is TGTGCCAGCAGCTCAAGCGGCTATGGCTACACCTTC.

The gene calls are TRBV30 and TRBJ2-7; D is unresolved. Germline V lookup: CDR1 GTSNPN, CDR2 SVGIG (reference sequence). This CDR3 is 14 amino acids long. V was shortened by 3 bases and J by 1 base, with 13 bases between the two germline ends. CDR3 region: CAWRMPGLSYEQYF. DNA for the CDR3: TGTGCCTGGAGGATGCCGGGTTTGTCCTACGAGCAGTACTTC.

This sequence joins TRBV6-6 and TRBJ2-3; D is perhaps TRBD2 (5 bases). Germline V CDR1 and CDR2: MNHNY, SVGAGI (reference sequence). The CDR3 is 14 amino acids. Trimming left V 2 bases short and J 5 bases short, with 11 bases between. CDR3: CASSYQVAGDTQYF. The CDR3, as DNA: TGTGCCAGCAGTTACCAGGTTGCGGGAGATACGCAGTATTTT.

V usage is TRBV7-9 and J usage is TRBJ1-3; D uncertain. Trimming cost V 1 base and J 0 bases, with 10 bases left between them. CDR1 and CDR2 (germline): SEHNR, FQNEAQ (reference sequence). This CDR3 has 16 residues. CDR3 residues: CASSLVMGVSGNTIYF. For the CDR3, the DNA is TGTGCCAGCAGCTTAGTTATGGGCGTCTCTGGAAACACCATATATTTT.

The chain links TRBV27 to TRBJ2-7; the match to TRBD1 covers 7 bases. The CDR3 loop spans 14 amino acids. Germline lookup yields CDR1 MNHEY and CDR2 SMNVEV (reference sequence). The V and J ends lost 5 bases and 3 bases, in that order; junction bases with no gene match: 7. CDR3 DNA: TGTGCCAGCAGTACCGACAGGGACGGCTACGAGCAGTACTTC. Translated: CASSTDRDGYEQYF.

The chain combines TRBV19 with TRBJ1-2; D perhaps matches TRBD1 (6 bases). The CDR3 has 12 residues. Germline-derived CDR1 and CDR2 are LNHDA and SQIVND (reference sequence). The V end was cut by 5 bases, the J end by 14 bases, with 18 bases between. The CDR3 bases are TGTGCCAGTAGTTCATCGTGGACAGCCAGGACCTTC. Amino acids: CASSSSWTARTF.

This clone was recorded once. This chain connects TRBV7-8 to TRBJ2-2, with TRBD1 as a possible D gene (5 bases). The CDR3 has 15 amino acids. Germline assignment: CDR1 SGHVS and CDR2 FQNEAQ. V was pared by 3 bases and J by 6 bases, with 14 bases between. Here the CDR3 reads CASSFRGSVSGELFF. Here the CDR3 DNA reads TGTGCCAGCAGCTTTAGGGGATCGGTCTCCGGGGAGCTGTTTTTT.

V usage is TRBV5-1 and J usage is TRBJ2-2; a weak D match, TRBD2 (5 bases). Germline CDR1 and CDR2: SGHRS and YFSETQ. V was pared by 4 bases and J by 0 bases, with 16 bases between. The CDR3 runs 17 residues. Here the CDR3 reads CASSLSPGRANTGELFF. CDR3 sequence (DNA): TGCGCCAGCAGCCTATCCCCCGGGCGGGCGAACACCGGGGAGCTGTTTTTT.

The J gene is TRBJ2-2, the V gene TRBV27; perhaps TRBD2 as D (6 bases). This CDR3 comprises 14 residues. Germline CDR1 and CDR2: MNHEY and SMNVEV (reference sequence). V was pared by 6 bases and J by 1 base, with 9 bases between. CDR3: CASRASVNTGELFF. The CDR3 nucleotides are TGTGCCAGCAGAGCTAGCGTGAACACCGGGGAGCTGTTTTTT.

This clone has a single count. The CDR3 DNA is TGCAGCGTTGTAACTAGCGGGAGTTACGAGCAGTACTTC. Amino acid sequence: CSVVTSGSYEQYF. The J gene is TRBJ2-7, the V gene TRBV29-1; 11 nucleotides match TRBD2. CDR3 length: 13 residues. V shed 4 bases and J 4 bases; nucleotides not matched to a gene: 3. Germline CDR1 and CDR2: SQVTM and ANQGSEA.

V gene TRBV28 combines with J gene TRBJ2-7; 7 bases map to TRBD2. Germline-derived CDR1 and CDR2 are MDHEN and SYDVKM. With V trimmed by 7 bases and J by 4 bases, 10 bases remained unmatched. There are 14 residues in the CDR3. The chain's CDR3 is CASMGEGRIYEQYF. CDR3 coding DNA: TGTGCCAGCATGGGGGAGGGACGGATATACGAGCAGTACTTC. The whole variable domain, filled in from reference TRBV28 and TRBJ2-7, reads DVKVTQSSRYLVKRTGEKVFLECVQDMDHENMFWYRQDPGLGLRLIYFSYDVKMKEKGDIPEGYSVSREKKERFSLILESASTNQTSMYLCASMGEGRIYEQYFGPGTRLTVT.

The V and J genes are TRBV1 and TRBJ2-2; TRBD2 reflects the table's D call only, with no check against the DNA. TRBV1 is a recognized pseudogene. The CDR3 runs 16 residues. DNA of the CDR3: TGCACCAGCAGCCTTGGACTAGCGGGGGGACCCGGGGAGCTGTTTTTT. Its translation: CTSSLGLAGGPGELFF.

The rearrangement uses TRBV7-2 and TRBJ1-2; TRBD1 aligns across 7 bases. The CDR3 sequence is 13 residues long. Germline V gene lookup returns CDR1 SGHTA and CDR2 FQGNSA. The V gene end was trimmed by 5 bases and the J gene end by 2 bases; junction bases not matched to a gene: 2. The CDR3 DNA is TGTGCCAGCAGCCCGGACAGGAACTATGGCTACACCTTC. It is translated as CASSPDRNYGYTF.

The chain combines TRBV19 with TRBJ2-1; TRBD2 agrees at 11 bases. CDR1 and CDR2 (germline): LNHDA, SQIVND (reference sequence). V was clipped by 9 bases and J by 4 bases; unmatched bases: 5. This CDR3 has 14 residues. The DNA of the CDR3 is TGTGCCAGCACCGGGACTAGCGGTTACAATGAGCAGTTCTTC. It codes for CASTGTSGYNEQFF.

The V and J genes are TRBV7-2 and TRBJ2-1, with D possibly being TRBD1 (6 bases). V lost 1 base and J 0 bases, leaving 7 bases between the germline ends. The CDR3 is 15 amino acids. The germline V gene has CDR1 SGHTA and CDR2 FQGNSA. CDR3 amino acids: CASSLGGGSYNEQFF. The CDR3 nucleotides read TGTGCCAGCAGCTTAGGAGGGGGCTCCTACAATGAGCAGTTCTTC. Together with reference TRBV7-2 and TRBJ2-1, the CDR3 gives the full variable domain: GAGVSQSPSNKVTEKGKDVELRCDPISGHTALYWYRQSLGQGLEFLIYFQGNSAPDKSGLPSDRFSAERTGGSVSTLTIQRTQQEDSAVYLCASSLGGGSYNEQFFGPGTRLTVL.

The DNA for the CDR3 is TGTGCCAGCAGCTTTGGGGACAGTGAAGCTTTCTTT. The encoded protein is CASSFGDSEAFF. This sequence joins TRBV11-3 and TRBJ1-1; 7 bases map to TRBD1. This CDR3 is built from 12 residues. From germline, CDR1 is SGHNT and CDR2 YENEEA. The J segment lost 7 bases and the V segment lost 3 bases, leaving 2 bases of the junction unmatched.

In DNA form, the CDR3 reads TGTGCCAGCAGCCAAGTCAGGGGTACCGGGGAGCTGTTTTTT. Translating gives CASSQVRGTGELFF. The chain is built from TRBV14 and TRBJ2-2, with a weak D call TRBD1 (6 bases). The germline V gene encodes CDR1 SGHDN and CDR2 FVKESK. The CDR3 length is 14 residues. The V gene lost 1 base and the J gene lost 5 bases, with 8 bases spanning the gap. The entire variable domain, with the rest obtained from reference TRBV14 and TRBJ2-2, is as follows: EAGVTQFPSHSVIEKGQTVTLRCDPISGHDNLYWYRRVMGKEIKFLLHFVKESKQDESGMPNNRFLAERTGGTYSTLKVQPAELEDSGVYFCASSQVRGTGELFFGEGSRLTVL.